This note documents a single T cell receptor beta chain sequence. This clonotype was detected many times. Its antigen target is currently unknown. No base quality values were provided; no much bigger clone lies one nucleotide off. These data originate in a study of regulatory T cells in long-lasting Graves disease (dated by TCRdb to about 2021). About the full investigation: Patients with newly diagnosed Graves' disease had been on antithyroid drugs for under 3 months. Patients with persistent Graves' disease were compared with patients with newly diagnosed Graves' disease using TCR sequencing and RNA sequencing of peripheral blood. The study was registered as a clinical trial and conducted in China. A total of some 35 samples underwent TCR sequencing: 13 from persistent and roughly 20 from newly diagnosed Graves' disease patients. Overall results and qualifications from the work: Compared with newly diagnosed patients, persistent Graves' disease patients had lower TCR Shannon entropy and fewer highly expanded clones, which suggests clonal expansion. Only the TCR beta chain was sequenced and analyzed. Patients with persistent disease shared more public clonotypes (approximately 2,500) than newly diagnosed patients did (more than 900). Peripheral blood alone was examined, since thyroid tissue, which constituted the primary lesion, could not be accessed. As a limitation, the authors acknowledged that the small sample size may reduce accuracy. Persistent disease showed preferential use of TRBV28, TRBJ1-2 and TRBJ2-5, whereas newly diagnosed disease favored TRBV20-1 and TRBJ2-1.

The sample's time point label is to be understood as: newly diagnosed GD, antithyroid drugs for less than 3 months. For both TCR sequencing and RNA sequencing, RNA was extracted from PBMCs in TRIzol. Graves' disease was diagnosed according to American Thyroid Association guidelines. The patients came from an endocrinology department in Xi'an, China. Each patient gave roughly 8.4 milliliters of peripheral blood, collected in an EDTA anticoagulant tube. Ficoll Paque Plus density gradient separation was used to isolate PBMCs, and no further T cell sorting was done. RNA quality was checked with an Agilent 2100 Bioanalyzer and agarose gel, and concentration with a NanoDrop 2000. Libraries were constructed by multiplex PCR. This sample was sequenced with an Illumina HiSeq 4000. CDR3 regions were amplified by Arm-PCR with iRepertoire HTBI primers to construct TCR beta libraries. PCR products were gel purified before sequencing. On the study's bioinformatics: Gene usage analysis of CDR3 amino acid clonotypes used the 50 to 70 TRBV and 12 to 15 TRBJ segments found across samples. Filtered high-quality paired reads were merged into contigs using COPE and FqMerger. Contigs were aligned with BLAST to IMGT TRBV, TRBD and TRBJ reference genes, and CDR3 was defined per IMGT. Highly expanded clones were defined as clonotypes with a frequency above 0.1%. Shannon entropy was used to measure repertoire diversity, and the Gini coefficient was used to measure V-J evenness. A clonotype was considered public if more than one individual shared it. TCRdb passed the public sequencing reads through fastp at Q25 and MiXCR, retaining productive beta sequences. Rows with a matching CDR3 protein are joined into one entry that keeps the most common DNA and genes. TCRdb's processing, not the study's, gives the V and J calls here. The sample profile shows hundreds of thousands of distinct CDR3 sequences; roughly 15% of them were found once. The ten largest make up about 17% of the sample.

The germline V gene (reference sequence) supplies CDR1 GTSNPN and CDR2 SVGIG. Ends trimmed: V by 4 bases, J by 5 bases; bases unmatched to a gene: 11. Reading from cysteine to phenylalanine, the CDR3 counts 16 amino acids. Solely the CDR3 DNA is kept, with 48 bases framed from the first base. These same data were also listed under a study on T cells in Graves' hyperthyroidism and ophthalmopathy. From that second study: Stable Graves' hyperthyroidism was defined as the absence of progression to ophthalmopathy over 18 months of follow-up. Hyperthyroidism patients were aged 18 to 65 years and newly diagnosed, with disease duration of less than 2 months. Exclusion was applied to patients with uncontrolled infections, other autoimmune diseases, pregnancy or lactation. Diagnoses relied on clinical symptoms, serum thyroxine and TRAb, thyroid ultrasound and orbital computed tomography. A first-round RT-PCR of the TCR CDR3 used the HTBI primer set with the Qiagen OneStep RT-PCR kit. Blood samples also contained most of the expanded thyroid clonotypes (frequency above 0.001), which suggests that blood repertoires may reflect thyroid immune responses. A 13 V-J signature model separated ophthalmopathy from stable hyperthyroidism, with 87.88% sensitivity and roughly 81% specificity in cross-validation and 80%/75% in testing. During validation, the model predicted progression to ophthalmopathy a median of approximately 7 months ahead of onset, with around 65% sensitivity and 72% to 85% specificity. TCR V-J signatures able to tell the groups apart were searched for in a discovery cohort of 100 or so patients, of whom more than 40 had Graves' ophthalmopathy and 57 had stable Graves' hyperthyroidism. Prospective prediction of ophthalmopathy was tested in an independent validation cohort consisting of 18 hyperthyroidism patients and around 16 patients who later progressed to ophthalmopathy. For training and testing, the 80 to 100 patients in the discovery cohort were randomly divided in a 7:3 ratio. In several Graves' hyperthyroidism patients, the study also compared T-cell repertoires from thyroid tissue with T-cell repertoires from blood. After sampling, hyperthyroidism patients received methimazole starting at 30 mg daily, and ophthalmopathy patients received high-dose intravenous methylprednisolone. The libraries were constructed in a second round of multiplex PCR and then size-selected and purified. Libraries were sequenced paired-end with 100 bp reads on an Illumina HiSeq2000. SOAPnuke was used to process the raw data, throwing out any read that contained adapters or uncalled bases, had a mean Phred below 15, or lacked an exact constant-primer or identifier match. COPE v1.2.5 was used to merge the high-quality paired reads, and each unique nucleotide sequence was defined as a clonotype. Clonotypes were aligned to IMGT TRBV, TRBD and TRBJ reference segments using MiTCR v1.1. The analysis included only V-J combinations with a frequency above 0.0001, which together covered approximately 99% of the repertoires. The TCS score was defined as the ratio of F50 (clonal expansion) to E x V (chaos), calculated using BLOSUM62-based TCRdist between CDR3 peptides within each V-J. Welch's t-statistics and random forest reduced 500 to 650 V-J features to 10 to 15, which were used in a naive Bayes classifier (R e1071). Sample size was not statistically predetermined, and investigators were not blinded to group allocation. The paper reports TCR Vbeta CDR3 sequencing of 135 peripheral blood samples: approximately 43 ophthalmopathy, around 80 hyperthyroidism and around 17 progressor patients.

The sequenced sample was peripheral blood mononuclear cells (PBMCs), obtained at new diagnosis, from a patient treated with antithyroid drugs. This clonotype was obtained from a woman in her 30s with Graves disease. Donor details come from another sample of the same person, matched by shared clones. This receptor chain uses TRBV30 and TRBJ2-2; 9 middle bases align to TRBD1. CDR3 reads: CAWTLPTGGLTGELFF. The nucleotide sequence is given as TGTGCCTGGACCCTACCGACAGGGGGTCTAACCGGGGAGCTGTTTTTT.